These 18 T cell receptor beta chains were sequenced from one sample in a study of blood T cell repertoires in COVID-19. The protocol was immunoSEQ multiplex PCR, while the TCRdb copy is restricted to in-frame clones and leaves out a portion. Of around 160,000 clones in the sample, about 92% were seen once. Material for sequencing was peripheral blood. These receptors originate from a man in his sixties with active or convalescent COVID-19.

CDR3 nucleotides: TGCAGCGTCTGGCGGACAGATACGCAGTATTTT. Translated: CSVWRTDTQYF. V is TRBV29-1 and J is TRBJ2-3; D unclear. This CDR3 is 11 amino acids long. Germline lookup yields CDR1 SQVTM and CDR2 ANQGSEA. Trimming pared 6 bases from V and 3 bases from J, leaving 7 bases between.

The chain has TRBV19 and TRBJ1-5, with 8 bases lining up with TRBD1. Unmatched junction bases numbered 10, after V lost 3 bases and J lost 0 bases. Germline V gene sequence: CDR1 LNHDA, CDR2 SQIVND (reference sequence). This CDR3 region has 18 residues. CDR3 DNA sequence: TGTGCCAGTAGTATCGCTATACAGGGGGGGCATAGCAATCAGCCCCAGCATTTT. It translates to CASSIAIQGGHSNQPQHF.

This sequence joins TRBV7-8 and TRBJ1-2, with 7 positions matching TRBD1. J gave up 5 bases and V 5 bases, and 8 bases lay outside the gene matches. This CDR3 contains 14 residues. CDR1 and CDR2 (germline): SGHVS, FQNEAQ. The CDR3 nucleotides read TGTGCCAGCAGCCAGGAACAGGGGTATTATGGCTACACCTTC. Amino acid sequence: CASSQEQGYYGYTF. Together with reference TRBV7-8 and TRBJ1-2, the CDR3 gives the full variable domain: GAGVSQSPRYKVAKRGQDVALRCDPISGHVSLFWYQQALGQGPEFLTYFQNEAQLDKSGLPSDRFFAERPEGSVSTLKIQRTQQEDSAVYLCASSQEQGYYGYTFGSGTRLTVV.

The chain recombines TRBV16 with TRBJ1-2; no reliable D call. Germline V gives CDR1 KGHSY, CDR2 FQNENV. Trimming cost V 0 bases and J 5 bases, with 10 bases left between them. The CDR3 has 14 residues. The CDR3 here is CASSQSLSEYGYTF. For the CDR3, the DNA is TGTGCCAGCAGCCAATCTTTGTCCGAGTATGGCTACACCTTC.

V gene TRBV9 combines with J gene TRBJ2-2; possibly TRBD2 for D (6 bases). Trimming removed 1 base from V and 6 bases from J, with 7 bases in between. This CDR3 is built from 13 residues. Germline-derived CDR1 and CDR2 are SGDLS and YYNGEE. The CDR3 loop is CASSVRRAGELFF. The CDR3 DNA reads as TGTGCCAGCAGCGTAAGGAGGGCCGGGGAGCTGTTTTTT.

The rearrangement links TRBV6-5 to TRBJ1-2; 8 nucleotides align to TRBD1. The CDR3 runs 11 residues. Germline V gene data show CDR1 as MNHEY and CDR2 as SVGAGI. V was pared by 8 bases and J by 12 bases, with 8 bases of the junction left unmatched. CDR3 protein: CASGFGQGDTF. The CDR3 DNA follows: TGTGCCAGCGGGTTTGGACAGGGAGACACCTTC.

This clone was seen only once. The rearrangement joins TRBV5-4 to TRBJ1-1, with TRBD1 identical over 9 bases. CDR3 length equals 16 residues. The trim removed 4 bases at V and 1 base at J, leaving 8 bases unmatched. In germline, CDR1 is SGHNT, CDR2 YYREEE (reference sequence). In nucleotides, the CDR3 is TGTGCCAGCAGCCACATAGACAGGGGGGCGAACACTGAAGCTTTCTTT. It specifies CASSHIDRGANTEAFF.

This clone was detected only a few times. V gene TRBV6-5 combines with J gene TRBJ1-5; D is undetermined. The CDR3 is 15 residues long. The V end lost 2 bases, the J end lost 3 bases, and 11 bases lay between the germline ends. Germline CDR1 MNHEY, CDR2 SVGAGI. CDR3 sequence (DNA): TGTGCCAGCAGTTACATGGCGGGTATCAATCAGCCCCAGCATTTT. Amino acids: CASSYMAGINQPQHF.

The rearrangement joins TRBV5-8 to TRBJ1-1; tentatively, D is TRBD1 (6 bases). Germline V gives CDR1 SGHTS, CDR2 YDEGEE. The CDR3 sequence is 14 residues long. V shed 4 bases and J shed 2 bases, with 12 bases lying between them. CDR3 sequence: CASSRRTANTEAFF. The CDR3 bases are TGTGCCAGCAGCAGACGGACAGCTAACACTGAAGCTTTCTTT.

The chain carries TRBV27 and TRBJ2-1; a possible D gene is TRBD2 (5 bases). The V gene's germline CDR1 is MNHEY and CDR2 SMNVEV (reference sequence). This CDR3 comprises 14 residues. V gave up 2 bases and J gave up 9 bases, with 14 bases separating them. CDR3 coding DNA: TGTGCCAGCAGTTTAGTTTTGGGAGATGGTGAGCAGTTCTTC. Protein: CASSLVLGDGEQFF.

This rearrangement joins TRBV5-6 to TRBJ2-7, with a possible D match to TRBD1 (5 bases). Germline V lookup: CDR1 SGHDT, CDR2 YYEEEE. Between the trimmed V and J ends, which lost 5 bases and 0 bases, there was a span of 15 bases. This CDR3 spans 15 amino acids. CDR3 sequence (DNA): TGTGCCAGCAGACTCGGTCAGGGCCTCTCCTACGAGCAGTACTTC. Residues: CASRLGQGLSYEQYF.

This clone was seen more than once but under ten times. The genes are TRBV19 and TRBJ1-2, with D possibly matching TRBD1 (6 bases). The germline V and J ends were trimmed by 5 bases and 8 bases, with 24 bases remaining between them. Germline V gene data show CDR1 as LNHDA and CDR2 as SQIVND (reference sequence). This CDR3 comprises 16 residues. The CDR3 nucleotides read TGTGCCAGTAGTGCCGATCATACAGGGTATTGGCGCGGCTACACCTTC. It translates to CASSADHTGYWRGYTF. Variable domain in full (rest from reference TRBV19 and TRBJ1-2): DGGITQSPKYLFRKEGQNVTLSCEQNLNHDAMYWYRQDPGQGLRLIYYSQIVNDFQKGDIAEGYSVSREKKESFPLTVTSAQKNPTAFYLCASSADHTGYWRGYTFGSGTRLTVV.

The chain carries TRBV10-3 and TRBJ2-1; a possible D gene is TRBD1 (5 bases). This CDR3 comprises 11 residues. With 5 bases removed from V and 6 bases from J, the gap between germline ends came to 5 bases. Germline V gives CDR1 ENHRY, CDR2 SYGVKD. The CDR3, as DNA: TGTGCCATCAGTACAGGCAATGAGCAGTTCTTC. This codes for CAISTGNEQFF.

The genes are TRBV24-1 and TRBJ1-5, with D unresolved. Looked up from germline, CDR1 is KGHDR and CDR2 is SFDVKD. The CDR3 spans 18 residues. The germline V and J ends were trimmed by 1 base and 2 bases, with 17 bases remaining between them. The CDR3 is CATSDFLPGRRCNQPQHF. CDR3 bases: TGTGCCACCAGTGATTTTCTCCCGGGTCGCCGTTGCAATCAGCCCCAGCATTTT.

V gene TRBV3-1 (or the pseudogene TRBV3-2) combines with J gene TRBJ2-2, with TRBD2 matching 7 bases. CDR1 is LGHDT and CDR2 is YNNKEL in the germline V gene (reference sequence). This CDR3 is built from 16 residues. After removal of 0 bases from V and 7 bases from J, the junction contained 8 bases not matched to a gene. CDR3 in amino acids: CASSQEGGRNSGELFF. CDR3 in DNA: TGTGCCAGCAGCCAAGAGGGAGGGAGGAATAGCGGGGAGCTGTTTTTT.

This clone was observed a handful of times. The V call is TRBV19, the J call TRBJ1-5; weak D call: TRBD1 (5 bases). The CDR3 contains 15 residues. V was trimmed by 4 bases and J by 7 bases, leaving 17 bases between them. Germline lookup yields CDR1 LNHDA and CDR2 SQIVND (reference sequence). The CDR3 sequence is CASSTEAGLGQPQHF. The CDR3 bases are TGTGCCAGTAGTACAGAGGCAGGGCTTGGACAGCCCCAGCATTTT.

This chain uses TRBV4-1 with TRBJ2-1; the D gene is possibly TRBD2 (6 bases). The V and J ends lost 0 bases and 16 bases respectively, with 16 bases between them. The CDR3 runs 13 residues. Germline V gene sequence: CDR1 MGHRA, CDR2 YSYEKL. The CDR3 DNA follows: TGCGCCAGCAGCCAAGAGAACCGGGACTCACCTTTCTTC. It encodes CASSQENRDSPFF.

This sequence joins TRBV18 and TRBJ2-2; D remains ambiguous. Germline CDR1 reads KGHSH; CDR2 reads LQKENI. The CDR3 consists of 14 residues. The germline V and J ends were trimmed by 2 bases and 5 bases, with 9 bases remaining between them. CDR3 DNA sequence: TGTGCCAGCTCACCAGATCAGGTTACCGGGGAGCTGTTTTTT. It codes for CASSPDQVTGELFF.